This TCR beta chain is drawn from a study of cytomegalovirus exposure and HLA in healthy donors. Study outcomes and limitations: Cytomegalovirus-associated TCR beta chains were listed, numbering 150 to 200. Reportedly, cytomegalovirus status was diagnosed with high sensitivity and specificity. According to a subsequent analysis, TCR clusters identified in the first cohort showed a tendency to co-occur across the 120 or so validation repertoires.

Separate from the 666-subject first cohort, the 120-subject validation cohort was the one that the donors belonged to. Regarding this clone: The antigen is unknown.

TCRdb keeps only in-frame clones here, not all; method: immunoSEQ multiplex PCR. The sample carries about 190,000 clones, about 84% recorded once. Germline-derived CDR1 and CDR2 are SGHRS and YFSETQ. Germline trimming cut 5 bases from V and 5 bases from J; bases unmatched to any gene: 8. This CDR3 contains 14 residues. The chain recombines TRBV5-1 with TRBJ2-5, with 8 bases lining up with TRBD2. The sample was PBMCs. The sequence was obtained from a woman between 18 and 30 years old in good health and CMV-seronegative. In nucleotides, the CDR3 is TGCGCCAGCAGTCCCGGGACTAGTTTGGAGACCCAGTACTTC. Its protein is CASSPGTSLETQYF.